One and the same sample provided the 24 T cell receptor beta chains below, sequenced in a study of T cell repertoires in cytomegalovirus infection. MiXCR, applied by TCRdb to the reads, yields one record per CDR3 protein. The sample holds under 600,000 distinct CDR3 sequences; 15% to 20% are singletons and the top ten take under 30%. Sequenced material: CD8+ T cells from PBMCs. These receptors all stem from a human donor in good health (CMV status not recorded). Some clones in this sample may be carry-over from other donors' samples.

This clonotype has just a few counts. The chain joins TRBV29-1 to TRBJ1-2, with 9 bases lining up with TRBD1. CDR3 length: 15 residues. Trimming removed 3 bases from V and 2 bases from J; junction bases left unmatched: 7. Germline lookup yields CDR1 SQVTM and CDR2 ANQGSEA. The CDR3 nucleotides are TGCAGCGTTGACTTGGGGACAGGGAAAAACTATGGCTACACCTTC. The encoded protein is CSVDLGTGKNYGYTF.

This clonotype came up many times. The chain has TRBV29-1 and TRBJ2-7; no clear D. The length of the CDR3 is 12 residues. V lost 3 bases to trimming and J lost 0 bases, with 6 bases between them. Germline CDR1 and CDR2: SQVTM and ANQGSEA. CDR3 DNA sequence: TGCAGCGTTGAGGGCTCCTCCTACGAGCAGTACTTC. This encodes CSVEGSSYEQYF.

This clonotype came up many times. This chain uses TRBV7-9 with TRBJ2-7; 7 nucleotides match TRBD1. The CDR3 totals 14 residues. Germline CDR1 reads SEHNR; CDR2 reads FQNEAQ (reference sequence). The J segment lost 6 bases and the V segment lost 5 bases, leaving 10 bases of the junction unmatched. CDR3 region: CASSASTGRGEQYF. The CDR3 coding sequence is TGTGCCAGCAGCGCATCGACAGGGAGAGGCGAGCAGTACTTC.

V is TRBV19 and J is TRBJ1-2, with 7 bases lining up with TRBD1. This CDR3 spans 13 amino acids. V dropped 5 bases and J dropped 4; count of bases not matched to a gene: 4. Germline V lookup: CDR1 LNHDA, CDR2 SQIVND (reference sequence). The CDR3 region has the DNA TGTGCCAGTAGTGGGACAGCCCTCTATGGCTACACCTTC. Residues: CASSGTALYGYTF.

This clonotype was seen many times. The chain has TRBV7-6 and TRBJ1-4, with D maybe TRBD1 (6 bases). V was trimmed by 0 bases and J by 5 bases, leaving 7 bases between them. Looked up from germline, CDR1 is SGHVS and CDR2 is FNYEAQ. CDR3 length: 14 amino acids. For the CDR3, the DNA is TGTGCCAGCAGCTTAGCTCAGGGGAATGAAAAACTGTTTTTT. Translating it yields CASSLAQGNEKLFF. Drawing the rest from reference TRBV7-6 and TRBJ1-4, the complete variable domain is GAGVSQSPRYKVTKRGQDVALRCDPISGHVSLYWYRQALGQGPEFLTYFNYEAQQDKSGLPNDRFSAERPEGSISTLTIQRTEQRDSAMYRCASSLAQGNEKLFFGSGTQLSVL.

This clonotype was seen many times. CDR3 region: CASSKRLAGGENTGELFF. Written as DNA, the CDR3 is TGTGCCAGCAGCAAACGACTAGCGGGGGGGGAGAACACCGGGGAGCTGTTTTTT. The chain is built from TRBV7-6 and TRBJ2-2; 14 nucleotides align to TRBD2. Losses at the gene ends were 5 bases for V and 1 base for J; bases not matched to a gene: 6. The germline gives CDR1 SGHVS, CDR2 FNYEAQ. The CDR3 spans 18 residues. Combining the CDR3 with reference TRBV7-6 and TRBJ2-2 gives the whole variable domain GAGVSQSPRYKVTKRGQDVALRCDPISGHVSLYWYRQALGQGPEFLTYFNYEAQQDKSGLPNDRFSAERPEGSISTLTIQRTEQRDSAMYRCASSKRLAGGENTGELFFGEGSRLTVL.

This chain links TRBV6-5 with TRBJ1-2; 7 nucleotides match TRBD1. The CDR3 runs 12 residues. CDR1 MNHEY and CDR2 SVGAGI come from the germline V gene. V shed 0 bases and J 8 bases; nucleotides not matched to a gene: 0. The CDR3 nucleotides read TGTGCCAGCAGTTACTCAGGGGGCGGCTACACCTTC. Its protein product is CASSYSGGGYTF.

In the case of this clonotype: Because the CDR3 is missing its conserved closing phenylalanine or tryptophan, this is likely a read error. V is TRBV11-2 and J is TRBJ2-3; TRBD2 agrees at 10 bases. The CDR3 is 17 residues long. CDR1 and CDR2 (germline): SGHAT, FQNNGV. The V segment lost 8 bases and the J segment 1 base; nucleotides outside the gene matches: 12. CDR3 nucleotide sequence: TGTGCCAGCCGGAAAGCGGGGGGGGGGGTGGGCACAGATACGCAGTATTTA. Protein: CASRKAGGGVGTDTQYL.

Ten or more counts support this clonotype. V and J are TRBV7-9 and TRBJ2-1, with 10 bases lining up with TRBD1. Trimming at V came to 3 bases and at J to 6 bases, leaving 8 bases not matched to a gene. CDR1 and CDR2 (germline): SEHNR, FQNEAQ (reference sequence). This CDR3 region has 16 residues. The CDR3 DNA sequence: TGTGCCAGCAGCTTGGAGACAGGGGGCCCGATCAATGAGCAGTTCTTC. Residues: CASSLETGGPINEQFF. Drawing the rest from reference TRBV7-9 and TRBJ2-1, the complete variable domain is DTGVSQNPRHKITKRGQNVTFRCDPISEHNRLYWYRQTLGQGPEFLTYFQNEAQLEKSRLLSDRFSAERPKGSFSTLEIQRTEQGDSAMYLCASSLETGGPINEQFFGPGTRLTVL.

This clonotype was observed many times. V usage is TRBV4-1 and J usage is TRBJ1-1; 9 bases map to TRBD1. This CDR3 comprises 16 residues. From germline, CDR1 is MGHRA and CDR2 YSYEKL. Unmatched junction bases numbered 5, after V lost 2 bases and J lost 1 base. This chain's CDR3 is CASSQKLTGGNTEAFF. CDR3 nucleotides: TGCGCCAGCAGCCAAAAGCTGACAGGGGGGAACACTGAAGCTTTCTTT.

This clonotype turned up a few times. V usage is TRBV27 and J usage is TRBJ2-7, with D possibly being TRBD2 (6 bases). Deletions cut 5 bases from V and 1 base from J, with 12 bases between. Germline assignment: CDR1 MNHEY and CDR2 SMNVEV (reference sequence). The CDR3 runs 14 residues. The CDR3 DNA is TGTGCCAGCAGTCGGGGGACGGATTCCTACGAGCAGTACTTC. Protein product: CASSRGTDSYEQYF.

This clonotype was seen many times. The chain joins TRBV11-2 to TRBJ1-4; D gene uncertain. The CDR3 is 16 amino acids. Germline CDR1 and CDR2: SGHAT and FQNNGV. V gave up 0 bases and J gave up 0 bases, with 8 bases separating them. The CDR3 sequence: CASSLDNEATNEKLFF. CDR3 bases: TGTGCCAGCAGCTTAGATAACGAGGCAACTAATGAAAAACTGTTTTTT.

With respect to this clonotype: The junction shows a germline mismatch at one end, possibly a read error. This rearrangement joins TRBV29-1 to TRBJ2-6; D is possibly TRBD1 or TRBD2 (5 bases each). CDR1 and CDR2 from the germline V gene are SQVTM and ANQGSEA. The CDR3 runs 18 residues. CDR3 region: CGVTPAGREASGANVLTF. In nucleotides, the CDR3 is TGCGGCGTTACCCCCGCGGGCAGGGAAGCCTCAGGGGCCAACGTCCTGACTTTC.

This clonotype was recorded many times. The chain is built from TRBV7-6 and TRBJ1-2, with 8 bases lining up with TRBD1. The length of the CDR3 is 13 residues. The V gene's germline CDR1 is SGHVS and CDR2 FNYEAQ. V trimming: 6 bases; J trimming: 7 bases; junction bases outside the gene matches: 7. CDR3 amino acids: CASRPQGAFGYTF. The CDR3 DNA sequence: TGTGCCAGCAGACCGCAGGGGGCTTTTGGCTACACCTTC.

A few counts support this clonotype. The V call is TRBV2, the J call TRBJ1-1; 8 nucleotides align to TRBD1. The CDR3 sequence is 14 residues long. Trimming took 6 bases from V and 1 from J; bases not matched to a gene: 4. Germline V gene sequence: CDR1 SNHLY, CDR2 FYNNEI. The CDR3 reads CASRRTGKNTEAFF. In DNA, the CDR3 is TGTGCCAGCAGGAGGACAGGGAAGAACACTGAAGCTTTCTTT.

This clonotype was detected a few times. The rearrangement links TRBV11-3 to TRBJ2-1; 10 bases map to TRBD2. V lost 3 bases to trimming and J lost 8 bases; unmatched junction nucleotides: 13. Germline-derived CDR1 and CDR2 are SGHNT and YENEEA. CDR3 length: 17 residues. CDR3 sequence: CASSFALISGGADEQFF. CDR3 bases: TGTGCCAGCAGCTTCGCCCTCATCAGCGGGGGGGCCGATGAGCAGTTCTTC.

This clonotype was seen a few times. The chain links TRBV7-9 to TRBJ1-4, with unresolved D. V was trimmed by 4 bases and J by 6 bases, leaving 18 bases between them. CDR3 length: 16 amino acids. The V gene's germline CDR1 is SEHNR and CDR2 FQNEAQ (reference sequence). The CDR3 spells CASSSPRGGWDEKLFF. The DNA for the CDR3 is TGTGCCAGCAGCTCCCCTCGTGGAGGGTGGGATGAAAAACTGTTTTTT.

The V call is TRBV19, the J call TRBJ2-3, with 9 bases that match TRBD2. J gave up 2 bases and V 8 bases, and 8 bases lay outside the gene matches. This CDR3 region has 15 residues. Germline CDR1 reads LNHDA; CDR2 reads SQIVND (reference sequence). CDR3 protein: CASSWEREDTDTQYF. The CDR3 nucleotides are TGTGCCAGTTCCTGGGAGCGGGAGGACACAGATACGCAGTATTTT. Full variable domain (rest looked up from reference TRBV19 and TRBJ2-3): DGGITQSPKYLFRKEGQNVTLSCEQNLNHDAMYWYRQDPGQGLRLIYYSQIVNDFQKGDIAEGYSVSREKKESFPLTVTSAQKNPTAFYLCASSWEREDTDTQYFGPGTRLTVL.

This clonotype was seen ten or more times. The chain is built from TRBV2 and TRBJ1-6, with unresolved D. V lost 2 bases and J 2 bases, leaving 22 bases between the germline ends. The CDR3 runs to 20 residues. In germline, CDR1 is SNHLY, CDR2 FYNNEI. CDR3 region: CASSETANRKDPTYNSPLHF. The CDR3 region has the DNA TGTGCCAGCAGTGAAACGGCTAATCGGAAGGATCCAACCTATAATTCACCCCTCCACTTT.

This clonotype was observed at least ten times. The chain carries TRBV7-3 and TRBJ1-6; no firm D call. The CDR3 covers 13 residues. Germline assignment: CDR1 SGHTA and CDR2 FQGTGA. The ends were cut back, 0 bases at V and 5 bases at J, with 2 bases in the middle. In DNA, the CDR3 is TGTGCCAGCAGCTTAACGGATAATTCACCCCTCCACTTT. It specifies CASSLTDNSPLHF.

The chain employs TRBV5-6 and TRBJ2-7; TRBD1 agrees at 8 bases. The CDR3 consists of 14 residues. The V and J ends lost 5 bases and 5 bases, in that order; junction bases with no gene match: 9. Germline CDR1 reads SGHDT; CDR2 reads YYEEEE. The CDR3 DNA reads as TGTGCCAGCAGGGAGCAGGGGGCGAGTAACGAGCAGTACTTC. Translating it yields CASREQGASNEQYF. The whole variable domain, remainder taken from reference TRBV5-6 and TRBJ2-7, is DAGVTQSPTHLIKTRGQQVTLRCSPKSGHDTVSWYQQALGQGPQFIFQYYEEEERQRGNFPDRFSGHQFPNYSSELNVNALLLGDSALYLCASREQGASNEQYFGPGTRLTVT.

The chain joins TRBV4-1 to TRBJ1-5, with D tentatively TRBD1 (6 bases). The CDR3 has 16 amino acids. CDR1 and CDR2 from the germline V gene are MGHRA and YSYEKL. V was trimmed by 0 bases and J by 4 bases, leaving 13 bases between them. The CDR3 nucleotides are TGCGCCAGCAGCCAAGAACTACAGGGAGCAAATCAGCCCCAGCATTTT. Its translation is CASSQELQGANQPQHF.

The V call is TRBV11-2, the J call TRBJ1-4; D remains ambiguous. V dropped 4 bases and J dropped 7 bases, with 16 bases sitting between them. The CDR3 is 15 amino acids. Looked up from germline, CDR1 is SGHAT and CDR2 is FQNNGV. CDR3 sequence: CASSSYTTPSEKLFF. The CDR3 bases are TGTGCCAGCAGCTCGTACACGACTCCAAGTGAAAAACTGTTTTTT.

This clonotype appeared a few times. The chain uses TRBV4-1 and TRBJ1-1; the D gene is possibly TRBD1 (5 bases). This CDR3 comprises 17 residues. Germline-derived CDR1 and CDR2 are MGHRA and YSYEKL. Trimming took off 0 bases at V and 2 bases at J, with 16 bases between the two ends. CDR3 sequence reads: CASSQDWGVWRNTEAFF. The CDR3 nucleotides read TGCGCCAGCAGCCAAGATTGGGGGGTTTGGAGAAACACTGAAGCTTTCTTT.